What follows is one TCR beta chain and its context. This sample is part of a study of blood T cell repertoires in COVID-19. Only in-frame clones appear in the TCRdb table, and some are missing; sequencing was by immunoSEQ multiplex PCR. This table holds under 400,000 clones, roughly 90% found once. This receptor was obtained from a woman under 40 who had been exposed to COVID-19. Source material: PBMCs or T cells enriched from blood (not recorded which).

Here the CDR3 DNA reads TGTGCCAGCAGCTTGGGACAGGGGCACAATCAGCCCCAGCATTTT. Its translation is CASSLGQGHNQPQHF. The chain is built from TRBV7-9 and TRBJ1-5; 10 bases are shared with TRBD1. CDR3 length: 15 amino acids. The V gene end was trimmed by 3 bases and the J gene end by 3 bases; junction bases not matched to a gene: 2. CDR1 is SEHNR, CDR2 FQNEAQ, per germline (reference sequence).